This is a list of T cell receptor beta chains from one sample in a study of regulatory T cells in long-lasting Graves disease. Each CDR3 protein is one row after TCRdb ran MiXCR on the multiplex PCR reads. The data contain about 540,000 distinct CDR3 sequences, around an eighth of them singletons. The same specimen was also included in a second study, on T cells in Graves' hyperthyroidism and ophthalmopathy.

Sequences were derived from peripheral blood mononuclear cells (PBMCs), sampled at new diagnosis, from a patient treated with antithyroid drugs. The receptors come from a man aged 25-40 years with Graves disease. Both conserved end residues are trimmed from each CDR3.

TRBV30	TRBJ2-7	AWSVDRGNEQY
TRBV24-1	TRBJ2-2	ATSDLGPDRGRAGDTGELF
TRBV11-2	TRBJ2-7	ASSSSGLAGDEQY
TRBV29-1	TRBJ2-7	SVRNYEQY
TRBV13	TRBJ1-2	ASSSDPTGEGLYGYT
TRBV6-6	TRBJ2-1	ASSYSSLGTEQF
TRBV5-1	TRBJ2-7	ASSFTGTSPLREQY
TRBV24-1	TRBJ2-7	ATSDPNTVSEQY
TRBV2	TRBJ2-3	ASSESASLSTDTQY
TRBV15	TRBJ2-7	ATIVTGGEEQY
TRBV6-1	TRBJ1-2	ASSNRDGGVYGYT
TRBV20-1	TRBJ2-3	SARVSGGGDTQY
TRBV6-1	TRBJ2-4	ASSEQRLSIQY
TRBV18	TRBJ1-1	ASSPKVQNTEAF
TRBV2	TRBJ2-1	ASSGQGGNEQF
TRBV18	TRBJ2-5	ASSPPQGIQETQY
TRBV4-1	TRBJ2-7	ASSQDETFSSYEQY
TRBV7-9	TRBJ2-2	ASSSVGDSGRNTGELF
TRBV5-1	TRBJ2-3	ASSSGTPSTDTQY
TRBV9	TRBJ1-1	ASSVRGGGDTEAF
TRBV12-3/TRBV12-4	TRBJ2-3	ASSLGGRGITDTQY
TRBV6-5	TRBJ2-1	ASSYSNGLKF